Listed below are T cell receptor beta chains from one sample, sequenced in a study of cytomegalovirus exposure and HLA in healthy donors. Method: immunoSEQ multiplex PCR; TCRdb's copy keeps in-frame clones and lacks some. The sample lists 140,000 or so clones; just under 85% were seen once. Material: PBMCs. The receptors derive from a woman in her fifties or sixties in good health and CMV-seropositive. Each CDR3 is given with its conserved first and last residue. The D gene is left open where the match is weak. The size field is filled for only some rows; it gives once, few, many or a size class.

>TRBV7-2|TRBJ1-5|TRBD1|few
TGTGCCAGCAGCTTTGGACAGGGGCAGCCCCAGCATTTT
CASSFGQGQPQHF
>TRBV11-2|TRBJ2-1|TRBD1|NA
TGTGCCAGCAGTAAGGACAGGACCTCCTACAATGAGCAGTTCTTC
CASSKDRTSYNEQFF
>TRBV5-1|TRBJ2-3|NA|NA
TGCGCCAGCAGCAACGGTAGGGGTCGGAGCCAAACTAGCACAGATACGCAGTATTTT
CASSNGRGRSQTSTDTQYF
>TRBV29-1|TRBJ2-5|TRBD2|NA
TGCAGCGTTTCACTAGCGGAGTCGAAGCAGTACTTC
CSVSLAESKQYF
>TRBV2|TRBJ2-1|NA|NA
TGTGCCAGCAGTGGGCTTACATGGTTCTTC
CASSGLTWFF
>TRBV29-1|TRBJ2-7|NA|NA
TGCAGCGCCGCATGGGACTTGGGGGAGCAGTACTTC
CSAAWDLGEQYF
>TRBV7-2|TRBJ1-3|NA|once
TGTGCCAGCAGCTTAGACGGGGGGGGAATGGGAAACACCATATATTTT
CASSLDGGGMGNTIYF
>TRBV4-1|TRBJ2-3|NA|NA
TGCGCCAGCAGCCAAGGTAGTACAGATACGCAGTATTTT
CASSQGSTDTQYF
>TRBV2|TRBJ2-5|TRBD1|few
TGTGCCAGCCGGAGAGACAGGGGGCTAGAGACCCAGTACTTC
CASRRDRGLETQYF
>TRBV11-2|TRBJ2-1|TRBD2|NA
TGTGCCAGCAGCTTTCGAGCGGGAGATGTCAATGAGCAGTTCTTC
CASSFRAGDVNEQFF
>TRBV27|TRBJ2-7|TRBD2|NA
TGTGCCAGCAGTTTTCGGGGAGGGAGTGGGTACGAGCAGTACTTC
CASSFRGGSGYEQYF
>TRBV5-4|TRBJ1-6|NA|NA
TGTGCCAGCAGCTTGTTCGGGGGTTCACCCCTCCACTTT
CASSLFGGSPLHF
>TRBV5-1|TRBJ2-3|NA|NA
TGCGCCAGCAGCTTGGCCATACCGGGAGATACGCAGTATTTT
CASSLAIPGDTQYF
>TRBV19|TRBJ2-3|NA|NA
TGTGCCAGTAGTGGGGGGACTAGCACAGATACGCAGTATTTT
CASSGGTSTDTQYF
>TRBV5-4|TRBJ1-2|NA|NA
TGTGCCAGCAGCCGGGTCGAGCTGGGTGGCTACACCTTC
CASSRVELGGYTF
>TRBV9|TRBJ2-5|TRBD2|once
TGTGCCAGCAGCGTAGGACTAGCGGGAGAGGGCTTTCAAGAGACCCAGTACTTC
CASSVGLAGEGFQETQYF
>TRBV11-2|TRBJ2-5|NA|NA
TGTGCCAGTGAGGCCCAAGAGACCCAGTACTTC
CASEAQETQYF
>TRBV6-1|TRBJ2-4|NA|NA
TGTGCCAGCAGTAATCGGAGGGGGGGAAAAAACATTCAGTACTTC
CASSNRRGGKNIQYF
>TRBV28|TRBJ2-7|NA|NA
TGTGCCAGCAGTTTGGGCCAGTACTCCTACGAGCAGTACTTC
CASSLGQYSYEQYF
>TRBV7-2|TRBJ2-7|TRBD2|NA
TGTGCCAGCAGCAACCAAGGACTAGCGGGAGTTCGTCCGTACTTC
CASSNQGLAGVRPYF
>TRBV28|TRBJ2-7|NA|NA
TGTGCCAGCTCTAGTGACGAGCAGTACTTC
CASSSDEQYF
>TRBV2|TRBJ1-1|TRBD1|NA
TGTGCCAGCAGCCCCGGGACAGGGGTAACTGAAGCTTTCTTT
CASSPGTGVTEAFF
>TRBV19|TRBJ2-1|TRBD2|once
TGTGCCAGTAGTGCCCTGAATTTACTAGCGGGCTCCTACAATGAGCAGTTCTTC
CASSALNLLAGSYNEQFF
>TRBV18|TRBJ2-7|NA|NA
TGTGCCAGCTCACCAGGCCCGTACGAGCAGTACTTC
CASSPGPYEQYF
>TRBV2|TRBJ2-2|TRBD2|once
TGTGCCAGCAGTGAGAGAGCGGGAGGGAACACCGGGGAGCTGTTTTTT
CASSERAGGNTGELFF
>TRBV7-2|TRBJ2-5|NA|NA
TGTGCCAGCAGCTTAATTTCAGGGGAGACCCAGTACTTC
CASSLISGETQYF
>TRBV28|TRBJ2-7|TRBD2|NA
TGTGCCAGCAGTTGGACTAGCGGGAGGGTCTTTTCCTACGAGCAGTACTTC
CASSWTSGRVFSYEQYF
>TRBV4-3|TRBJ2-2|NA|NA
TGCGCCAGCAGCCAAGACAGGGGGGTCACCGGGGAGCTGTTTTTT
CASSQDRGVTGELFF
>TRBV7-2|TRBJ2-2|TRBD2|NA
TGTGCCAGCAGCTTAGTGCACCCGGGAGCGGGGGCCGGGGAGCTGTTTTTT
CASSLVHPGAGAGELFF
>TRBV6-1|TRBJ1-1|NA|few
TGTGCCAGCAGTGAAAGGGGTGAAGCTTTCTTT
CASSERGEAFF
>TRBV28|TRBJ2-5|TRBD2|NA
TGTGCCAGCAGTTTTGGCGGGGGTCAAGAGACCCAGTACTTC
CASSFGGGQETQYF
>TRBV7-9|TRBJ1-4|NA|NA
TGTGCCAGCGGGCTTATAACTAATGAAAAACTGTTTTTT
CASGLITNEKLFF
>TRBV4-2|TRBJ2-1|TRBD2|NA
TGTGCCAGCAGCCAAGCGGGAGGAACCTACAATGAGCAGTTCTTC
CASSQAGGTYNEQFF
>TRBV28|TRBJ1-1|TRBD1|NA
TGTGCCAGCAGCCTCACAGGGGGGAGTAGGACTGAAGCTTTCTTT
CASSLTGGSRTEAFF
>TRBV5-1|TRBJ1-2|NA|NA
TGCGCCAGCAGACAGGTTCCAGCTAACTATGGCTACACCTTC
CASRQVPANYGYTF
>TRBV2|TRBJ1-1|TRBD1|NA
TGTGCCAGCAGAGGTACAGGGGGCGCTGAAGCTTTCTTT
CASRGTGGAEAFF
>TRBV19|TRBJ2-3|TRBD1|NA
TGTGCCAGTAGTATCCAGGGGGTTACAGATACGCAGTATTTT
CASSIQGVTDTQYF
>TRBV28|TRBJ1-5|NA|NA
TGTGCCAGCCTGGACAGCTACTATAGCAATCAGCCCCAGCATTTT
CASLDSYYSNQPQHF
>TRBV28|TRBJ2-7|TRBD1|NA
TGTGCCAGCAGTCTGCATTCCGGGACAGGGACCTACGAGCAGTACTTC
CASSLHSGTGTYEQYF
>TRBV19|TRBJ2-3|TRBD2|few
TGTGCCAGTAGGCCACTAGCGAGCACAGATACGCAGTATTTT
CASRPLASTDTQYF
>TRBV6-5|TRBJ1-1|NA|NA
TGTGCCAGCAGTCCAGGGACTACTGAAGCTTTCTTT
CASSPGTTEAFF
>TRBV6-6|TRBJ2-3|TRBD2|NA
TGTGCCAGCAGTACGGGAGGGCCCCGGGATACGCAGTATTTT
CASSTGGPRDTQYF
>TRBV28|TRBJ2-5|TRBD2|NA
TGTGCCAGCAGACTCCTAGCGGGGATCCAAGAGACCCAGTACTTC
CASRLLAGIQETQYF
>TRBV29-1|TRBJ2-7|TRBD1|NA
TGCAGCGCTACCAAAGCAGGGGGTGGTAACGAGCAGTACTTC
CSATKAGGGNEQYF
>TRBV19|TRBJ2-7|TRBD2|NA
TGTGCCAGTAGTGTCGGACTAGCGGGAGTCAACGAGCAGTACTTC
CASSVGLAGVNEQYF
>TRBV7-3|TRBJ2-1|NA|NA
TGTGCCAGCAGCCCCCCAGGAAGACTAGCCTACAATGAGCAGTTCTTC
CASSPPGRLAYNEQFF
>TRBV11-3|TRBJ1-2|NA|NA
TGTGCCAGCAGCTCTAGGGCCGGGGGGACTCAGGGCTACACCTTC
CASSSRAGGTQGYTF
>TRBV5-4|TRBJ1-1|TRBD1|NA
TGTGCCAGCAGCTTGGGGGGGACAGGGGGGTCCCCAACTGAAGCTTTCTTT
CASSLGGTGGSPTEAFF
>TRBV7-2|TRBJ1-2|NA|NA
TGTGCCAGCAGCTTAGCTAGAGCGGGCCGGATCTATGGCTACACCTTC
CASSLARAGRIYGYTF
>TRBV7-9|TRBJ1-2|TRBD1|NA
TGTGCCAGCAGCTCGGACAGGTGGTATGGCTACACCTTC
CASSSDRWYGYTF
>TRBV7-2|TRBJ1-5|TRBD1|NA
TGTGCCAGCAGCCCAGCGGCAGGGGGCCTGATGCCCCAGCATTTT
CASSPAAGGLMPQHF
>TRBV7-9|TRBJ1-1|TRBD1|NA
TGTGCCAGCAGCCCAGGGACAGGGGGCGCAGTTAAGGACACTGAAGCTTTCTTT
CASSPGTGGAVKDTEAFF
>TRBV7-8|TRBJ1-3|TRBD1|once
TGTGCCAGCAGCTTAAGGACAGGCGGTGGAAACACCATATATTTT
CASSLRTGGGNTIYF
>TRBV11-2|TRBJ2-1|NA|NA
TGTGCCAGCAGCCCCGGGAGTTACAATGAGCAGTTCTTC
CASSPGSYNEQFF